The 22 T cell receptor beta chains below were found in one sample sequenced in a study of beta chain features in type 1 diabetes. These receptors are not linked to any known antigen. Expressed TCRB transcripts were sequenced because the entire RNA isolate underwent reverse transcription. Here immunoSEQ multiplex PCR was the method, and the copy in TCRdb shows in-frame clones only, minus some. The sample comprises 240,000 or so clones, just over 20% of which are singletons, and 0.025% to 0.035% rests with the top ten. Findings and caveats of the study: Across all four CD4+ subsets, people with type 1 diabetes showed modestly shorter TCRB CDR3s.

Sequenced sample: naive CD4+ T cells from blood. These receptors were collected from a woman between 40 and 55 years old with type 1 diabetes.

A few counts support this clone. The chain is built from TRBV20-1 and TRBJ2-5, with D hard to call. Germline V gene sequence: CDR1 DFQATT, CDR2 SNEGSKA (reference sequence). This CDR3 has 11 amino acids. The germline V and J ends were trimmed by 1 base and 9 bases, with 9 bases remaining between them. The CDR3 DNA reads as TGCAGTGCTAGAGCCGAGCCGGCCCAGTACTTC. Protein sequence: CSARAEPAQYF.

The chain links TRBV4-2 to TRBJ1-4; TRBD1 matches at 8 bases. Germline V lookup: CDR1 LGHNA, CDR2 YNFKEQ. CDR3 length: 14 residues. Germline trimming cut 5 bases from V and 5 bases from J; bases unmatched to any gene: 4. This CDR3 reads CASSSGQENEKLFF. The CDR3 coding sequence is TGTGCCAGCAGCTCGGGACAGGAAAATGAAAAACTGTTTTTT.

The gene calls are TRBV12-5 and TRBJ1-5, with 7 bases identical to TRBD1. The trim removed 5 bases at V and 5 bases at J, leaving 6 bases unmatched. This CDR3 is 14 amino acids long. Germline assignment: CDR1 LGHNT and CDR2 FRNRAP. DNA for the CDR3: TGTGCTAGTGGTCCCCACAGGGGAGATCAGCCCCAGCATTTT. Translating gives CASGPHRGDQPQHF.

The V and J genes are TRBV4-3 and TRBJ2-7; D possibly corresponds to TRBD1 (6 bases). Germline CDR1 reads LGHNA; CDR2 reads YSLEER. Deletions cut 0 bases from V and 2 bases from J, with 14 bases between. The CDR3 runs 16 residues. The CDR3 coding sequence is TGCGCCAGCAGCCAAGATAGTCAGGGGTTAGCCTACGAGCAGTACTTC. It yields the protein CASSQDSQGLAYEQYF.

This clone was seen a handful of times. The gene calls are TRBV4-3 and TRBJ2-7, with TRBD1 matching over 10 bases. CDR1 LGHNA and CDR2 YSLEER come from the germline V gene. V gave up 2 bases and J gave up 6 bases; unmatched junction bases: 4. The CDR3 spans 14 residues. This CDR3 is CASSQRTGGVEQYF. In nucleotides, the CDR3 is TGCGCCAGCAGCCAACGGACAGGGGGGGTCGAGCAGTACTTC.

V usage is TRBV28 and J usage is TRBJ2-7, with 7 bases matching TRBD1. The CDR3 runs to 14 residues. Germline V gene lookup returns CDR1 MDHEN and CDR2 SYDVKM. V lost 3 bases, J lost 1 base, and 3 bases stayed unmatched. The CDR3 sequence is CASSFRDRSYEQYF. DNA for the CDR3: TGTGCCAGCAGTTTCCGGGACAGATCCTACGAGCAGTACTTC.

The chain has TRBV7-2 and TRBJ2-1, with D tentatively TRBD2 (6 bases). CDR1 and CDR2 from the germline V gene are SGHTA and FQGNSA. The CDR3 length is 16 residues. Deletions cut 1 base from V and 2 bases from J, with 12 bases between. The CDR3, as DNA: TGTGCCAGCAGCTTAGAAGGTAGCGGCCCCTACAATGAGCAGTTCTTC. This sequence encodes CASSLEGSGPYNEQFF.

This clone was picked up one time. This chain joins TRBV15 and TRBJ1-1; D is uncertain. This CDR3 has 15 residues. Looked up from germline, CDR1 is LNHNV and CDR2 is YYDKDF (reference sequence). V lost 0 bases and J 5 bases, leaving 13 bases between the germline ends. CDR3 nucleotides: TGTGCCACCAGCAGAGATGTGGGCCACGGAACTGAAGCTTTCTTT. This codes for CATSRDVGHGTEAFF.

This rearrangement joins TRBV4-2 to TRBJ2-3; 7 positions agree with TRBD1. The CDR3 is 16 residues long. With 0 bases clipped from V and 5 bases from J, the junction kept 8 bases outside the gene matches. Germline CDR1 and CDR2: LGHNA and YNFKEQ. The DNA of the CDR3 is TGTGCCAGCAGCCAAGATGAGGGGGCTGGTAGAGATACGCAGTATTTT. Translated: CASSQDEGAGRDTQYF.

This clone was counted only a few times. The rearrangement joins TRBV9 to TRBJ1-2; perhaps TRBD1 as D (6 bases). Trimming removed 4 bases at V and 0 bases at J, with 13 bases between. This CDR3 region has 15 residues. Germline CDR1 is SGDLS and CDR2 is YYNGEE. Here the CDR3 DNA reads TGTGCCAGCAGCACCTGGACAGAATCTAACTATGGCTACACCTTC. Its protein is CASSTWTESNYGYTF.

CDR3: CASSQANGYTF. The CDR3 DNA reads TGTGCCAGCAGCCAAGCCAATGGCTACACCTTC. The chain recombines TRBV9 with TRBJ1-2; D ambiguous. The germline V gene has CDR1 SGDLS and CDR2 YYNGEE. V was pared by 4 bases and J by 6 bases, with 7 bases between. The CDR3 is 11 amino acids.

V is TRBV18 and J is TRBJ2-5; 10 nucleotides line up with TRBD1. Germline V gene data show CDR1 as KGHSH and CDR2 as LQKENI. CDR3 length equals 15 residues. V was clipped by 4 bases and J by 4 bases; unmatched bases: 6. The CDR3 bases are TGTGCCAGCTCACTCACGGACAGGGGGGGAGAGACCCAGTACTTC. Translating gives CASSLTDRGGETQYF.

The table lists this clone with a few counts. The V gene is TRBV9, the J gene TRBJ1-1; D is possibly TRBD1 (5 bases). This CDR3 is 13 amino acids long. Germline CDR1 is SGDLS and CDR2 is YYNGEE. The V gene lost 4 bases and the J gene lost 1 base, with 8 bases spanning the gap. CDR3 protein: CASSRQQNTEAFF. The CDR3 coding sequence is TGTGCCAGCAGCCGACAGCAGAACACTGAAGCTTTCTTT.

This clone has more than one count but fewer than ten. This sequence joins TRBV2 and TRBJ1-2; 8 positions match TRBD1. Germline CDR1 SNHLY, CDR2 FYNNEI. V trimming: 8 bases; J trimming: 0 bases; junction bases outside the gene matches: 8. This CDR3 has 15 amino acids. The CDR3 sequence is CASGERTGSNYGYTF. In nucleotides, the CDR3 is TGTGCCAGCGGGGAACGGACAGGGTCTAACTATGGCTACACCTTC.

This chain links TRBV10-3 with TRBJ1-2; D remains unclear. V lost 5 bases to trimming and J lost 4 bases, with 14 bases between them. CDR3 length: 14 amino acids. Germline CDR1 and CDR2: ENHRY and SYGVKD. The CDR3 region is CAISPEGNSYGYTF. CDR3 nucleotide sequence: TGTGCCATCAGTCCCGAGGGTAATTCCTATGGCTACACCTTC.

The CDR3, as DNA: TGTGCCAGCAGCGCAACAGGGGGCTTCACTGAAGCTTTCTTT. Its protein product is CASSATGGFTEAFF. V gene TRBV9 combines with J gene TRBJ1-1; 9 bases agree with TRBD1. Germline assignment: CDR1 SGDLS and CDR2 YYNGEE. J was trimmed by 4 bases and V by 3 bases; bases with no gene match: 4. This CDR3 contains 14 residues.

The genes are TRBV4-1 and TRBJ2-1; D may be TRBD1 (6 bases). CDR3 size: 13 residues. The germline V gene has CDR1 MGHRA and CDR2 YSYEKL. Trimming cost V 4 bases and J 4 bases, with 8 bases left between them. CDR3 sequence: CASSLQGYNEQFF. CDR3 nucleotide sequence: TGCGCCAGCAGCCTTCAGGGGTACAATGAGCAGTTCTTC.

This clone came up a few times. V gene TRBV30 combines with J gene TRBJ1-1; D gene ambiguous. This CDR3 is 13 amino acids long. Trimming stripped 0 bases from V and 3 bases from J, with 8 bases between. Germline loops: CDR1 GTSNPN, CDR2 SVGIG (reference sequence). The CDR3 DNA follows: TGTGCCTGGAGTGTACAGAGAGACACTGAAGCTTTCTTT. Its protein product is CAWSVQRDTEAFF.

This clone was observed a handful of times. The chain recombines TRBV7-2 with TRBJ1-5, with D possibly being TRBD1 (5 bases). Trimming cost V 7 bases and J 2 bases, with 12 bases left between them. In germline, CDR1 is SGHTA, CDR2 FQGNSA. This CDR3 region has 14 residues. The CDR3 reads CASTGEMGNQPQHF. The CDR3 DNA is TGTGCCAGCACGGGGGAGATGGGCAATCAGCCCCAGCATTTT.

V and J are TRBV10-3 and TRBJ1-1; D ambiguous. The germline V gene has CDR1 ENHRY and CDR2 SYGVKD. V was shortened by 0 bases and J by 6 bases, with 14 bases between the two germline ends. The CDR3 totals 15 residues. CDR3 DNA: TGTGCCATCAGTGAGTCCTATGCAGGTACTGCTGAAGCTTTCTTT. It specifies CAISESYAGTAEAFF.

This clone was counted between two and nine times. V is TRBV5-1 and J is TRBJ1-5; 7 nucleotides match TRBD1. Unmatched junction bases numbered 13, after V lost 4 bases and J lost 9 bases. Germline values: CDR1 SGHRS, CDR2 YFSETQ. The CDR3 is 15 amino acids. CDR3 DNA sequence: TGCGCCAGCAGCCCGGGAGGGGGCTCGAATTGGCCCCAGCATTTT. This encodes CASSPGGGSNWPQHF.

The CDR3 spells CASRQGGEETQYF. For the CDR3, the DNA is TGTGCCAGCCGACAGGGGGGAGAGGAGACCCAGTACTTC. The rearrangement links TRBV2 to TRBJ2-5; 9 bases are a match to TRBD1. Per the germline V gene, CDR1 is SNHLY and CDR2 is FYNNEI. The CDR3 has 13 residues. Losses at the gene ends were 8 bases for V and 5 bases for J; bases not matched to a gene: 6.